This T cell receptor (beta chain) is drawn from a study of blood T cell repertoires in COVID-19. Clones were sequenced by immunoSEQ multiplex PCR, and TCRdb holds only the in-frame ones, with some missing. This table holds a few hundred thousand clones, 83% found once. This clone was detected a few times. V was clipped by 2 bases and J by 2 bases, with 10 bases between them. The length of the CDR3 is 15 residues. Looked up from germline, CDR1 is LGHDT and CDR2 is YNNKEL (reference sequence). The chain has TRBV3-1 (or the pseudogene TRBV3-2) and TRBJ1-5; D gene ambiguous. Sequenced sample: peripheral blood. This TCR was sampled from a man aged 55 to 70 who had recovered from COVID-19. Written as DNA, the CDR3 is TGTGCCAGCAGCCAAACAATCGGGGGCAATCAGCCCCAGCATTTT. It codes for CASSQTIGGNQPQHF.